The source of this T cell receptor (beta chain) is a study of shared clonotypes between healthy human individuals. Once extracted for a subset, genomic DNA was divided evenly among several immunoSEQ plates. The method was immunoSEQ multiplex PCR; TCRdb's version includes in-frame clones alone and lacks a portion of them. The sample has 650,000 to 700,000 clones, around 90% seen once. Study-wide findings and caveats: It was the non-shared clonotypes that had lower generation probabilities than clonotypes shared by all four donors. Expectations were that clonotype sharing among donors would be affected by sequencing depth. Blood was the sole source, and tissue repertoires probably differ.

For this clone: Its antigen is unknown.

The material sequenced was memory CD8+ T cells from PBMCs. Subset in this sample: CD45RO+ cells pooled with CCR7-negative TemRA cells. The sequence was obtained from a man aged 18 to 30 in good health. Some clones in this sample may be carry-over from other donors' samples.

Here the CDR3 reads CASSPRTGSATSGTLYEQYF. CDR3 sequence (DNA): TGCGCCAGCAGCCCGCGAACAGGGTCAGCGACTAGCGGGACCCTCTACGAGCAGTACTTC. The chain joins TRBV5-1 to TRBJ2-7, with 11 bases fitting TRBD2. The CDR3 is made up of 20 amino acids. V lost 4 bases and J lost 3; bases outside the gene matches: 21. Germline CDR1 SGHRS, CDR2 YFSETQ.